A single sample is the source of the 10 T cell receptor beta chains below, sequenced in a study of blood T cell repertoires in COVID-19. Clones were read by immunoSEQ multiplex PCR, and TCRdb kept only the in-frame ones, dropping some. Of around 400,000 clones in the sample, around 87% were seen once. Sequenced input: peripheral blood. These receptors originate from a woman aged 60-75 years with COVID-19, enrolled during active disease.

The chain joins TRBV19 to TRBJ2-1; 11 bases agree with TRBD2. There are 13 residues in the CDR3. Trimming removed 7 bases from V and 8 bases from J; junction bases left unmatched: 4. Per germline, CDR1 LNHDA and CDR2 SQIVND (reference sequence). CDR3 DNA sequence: TGTGCCAGTAATAGCGGGGGGGCATATGAGCAGTTCTTC. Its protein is CASNSGGAYEQFF. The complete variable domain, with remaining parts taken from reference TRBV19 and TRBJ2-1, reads DGGITQSPKYLFRKEGQNVTLSCEQNLNHDAMYWYRQDPGQGLRLIYYSQIVNDFQKGDIAEGYSVSREKKESFPLTVTSAQKNPTAFYLCASNSGGAYEQFFGPGTRLTVL.

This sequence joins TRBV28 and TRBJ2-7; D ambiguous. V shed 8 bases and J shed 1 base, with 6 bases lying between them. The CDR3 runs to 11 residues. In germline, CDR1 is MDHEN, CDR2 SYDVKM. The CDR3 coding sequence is TGTGCCAGCCTAAGTTCCTACGAGCAGTACTTC. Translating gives CASLSSYEQYF.

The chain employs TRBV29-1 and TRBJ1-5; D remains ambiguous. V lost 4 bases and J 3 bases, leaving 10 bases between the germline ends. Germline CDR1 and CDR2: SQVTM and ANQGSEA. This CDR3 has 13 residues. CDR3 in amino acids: CSVGNTNNQPQHF. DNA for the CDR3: TGCAGCGTTGGCAACACGAACAATCAGCCCCAGCATTTT. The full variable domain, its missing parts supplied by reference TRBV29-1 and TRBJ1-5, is SAVISQKPSRDICQRGTSLTIQCQVDSQVTMMFWYRQQPGQSLTLIATANQGSEATYESGFVIDKFPISRPNLTFSTLTVSNMSPEDSSIYLCSVGNTNNQPQHFGDGTRLSIL.

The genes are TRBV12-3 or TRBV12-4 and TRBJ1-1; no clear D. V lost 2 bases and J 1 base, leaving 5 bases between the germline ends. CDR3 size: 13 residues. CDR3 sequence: CASSLTRNTEAFF. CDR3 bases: TGTGCCAGCAGTTTAACCAGGAACACTGAAGCTTTCTTT.

The CDR3 protein is CASSLPTGDAEAFF. The CDR3 DNA is TGCGCCAGCAGCTTGCCTACGGGGGACGCTGAAGCTTTCTTT. The rearrangement joins TRBV5-1 to TRBJ1-1; D possibly corresponds to TRBD1 (5 bases). Trimming took 1 base from V and 6 from J, leaving 13 bases between them. CDR3 size: 14 residues. The germline CDR1 and CDR2 sequences are SGHRS and YFSETQ.

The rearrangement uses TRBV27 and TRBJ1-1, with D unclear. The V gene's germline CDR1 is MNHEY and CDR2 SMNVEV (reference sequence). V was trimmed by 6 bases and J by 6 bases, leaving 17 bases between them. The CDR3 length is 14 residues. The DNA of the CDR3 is TGTGCCAGCAGCCCCCGTCGGGGAAGGGCTGAAGCTTTCTTT. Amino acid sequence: CASSPRRGRAEAFF.

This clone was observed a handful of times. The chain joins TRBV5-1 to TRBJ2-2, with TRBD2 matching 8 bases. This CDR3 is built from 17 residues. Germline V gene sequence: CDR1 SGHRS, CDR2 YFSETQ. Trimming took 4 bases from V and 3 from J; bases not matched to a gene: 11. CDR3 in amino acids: CASSRGGLLGDTGELFF. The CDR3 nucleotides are TGCGCCAGCAGCCGGGGGGGGCTGCTGGGAGACACCGGGGAGCTGTTTTTT.

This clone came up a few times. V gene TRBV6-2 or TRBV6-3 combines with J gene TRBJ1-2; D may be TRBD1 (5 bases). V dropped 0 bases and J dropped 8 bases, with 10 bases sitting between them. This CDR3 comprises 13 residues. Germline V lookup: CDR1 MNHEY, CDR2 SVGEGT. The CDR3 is CASSYSGARGYTF. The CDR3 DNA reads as TGTGCCAGCAGTTACTCAGGGGCGCGCGGCTACACCTTC.

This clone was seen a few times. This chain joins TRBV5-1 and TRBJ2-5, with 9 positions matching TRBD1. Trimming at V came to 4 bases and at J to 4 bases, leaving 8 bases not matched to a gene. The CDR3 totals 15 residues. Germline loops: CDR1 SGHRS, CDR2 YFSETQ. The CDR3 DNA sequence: TGCGCCAGCAGCGCCGCCCCGGGACAGGGAGAGACCCAGTACTTC. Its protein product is CASSAAPGQGETQYF.

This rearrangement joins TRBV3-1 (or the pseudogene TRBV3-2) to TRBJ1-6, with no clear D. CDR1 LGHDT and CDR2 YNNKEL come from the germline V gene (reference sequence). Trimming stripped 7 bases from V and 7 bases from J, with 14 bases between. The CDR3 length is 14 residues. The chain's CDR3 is CASTLQKANSPLHF. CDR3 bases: TGTGCCAGCACCCTACAGAAAGCCAATTCACCCCTCCACTTT.